This T cell receptor beta chain was captured in a study of CD8 T cells in Susac syndrome. Recently defined diagnostic criteria for definite or probable disease were fulfilled by Susac syndrome patients. Negative isolation was applied to CD8+ and CD4+ T cells, and FACS enrichment was applied to TEMRA cells. Trimming at V came to 2 bases and at J to 5 bases, leaving 9 bases not matched to a gene. This CDR3 comprises 17 residues. CDR1 is KGHDR, CDR2 SFDVKD, per germline. Reverse transcription of 0.5 to 1 ug RNA was carried out with random hexamers. Amplification of TCR beta CDR3 spanned 54 Vbeta and 13 Jbeta via immunoSEQ multiplex PCR. MiXCR, applied by TCRdb to the immunoSEQ multiplex PCR reads, yields one record per CDR3 protein. Here the sample spans some 190,000 distinct CDR3 sequences, approximately 94% being singletons.

This sequence was found in a human donor with Susac syndrome. Sequenced input: CD4+ T cells from PBMCs. The chain has TRBV24-1 and TRBJ2-2; TRBD1 matches at 8 bases. The chain's CDR3 is CATSDSSLDRVTGELFF. CDR3 coding DNA: TGTGCCACCAGTGATTCCAGTTTGGACAGGGTGACCGGGGAGCTGTTTTTT.